The 30 T cell receptor beta chains below were found in one sample sequenced in a study of T cell repertoires in cytomegalovirus infection. TCRdb re-called the reads with MiXCR, one entry per CDR3 protein. The table lists about 890,000 distinct CDR3 sequences, around a third of them singletons, with roughly 13% in the top ten. Their antigen targets remain unknown. The specimen was cultured CD8+ T cells from PBMCs, collected from culture after CMV antigen stimulation. These receptor sequences come from a human donor in good health (CMV status not recorded). Some clones in this sample may be carry-over from other donors' samples.

The chain combines TRBV5-6 with TRBJ2-7; tentative D call: TRBD1 (6 bases). CDR1 is SGHDT, CDR2 YYEEEE, per germline. The CDR3 extends over 16 amino acids. V gave up 2 bases and J gave up 6 bases, with 21 bases separating them. The CDR3 loop reads CASSFGTFEGPSEQYV. The CDR3 coding sequence is TGTGCCAGCAGCTTTGGGACATTTGAGGGGCCGTCCGAGCAGTACGTC.

V is TRBV4-3 and J is TRBJ1-4, with 7 nucleotides matching TRBD1. V was clipped by 2 bases and J by 6 bases; unmatched bases: 6. CDR1 is LGHNA and CDR2 is YSLEER in the germline V gene. CDR3 size: 15 residues. CDR3 amino acids: CASSQTSGTDEKLFF. The CDR3 DNA reads as TGCGCCAGCAGCCAAACCTCCGGGACAGATGAAAAACTGTTTTTT.

To note about this clonotype: One end of the junction varies from germline; a read error may be responsible. This chain connects TRBV6-1 to TRBJ1-2; 7 positions agree with TRBD1. The CDR3 contains 17 residues. Germline V CDR1 and CDR2: MNHNS, SASEGT. The CDR3 spells CANSEAPNSGDRQGYTF. In DNA form, the CDR3 reads TGTGCCAACAGTGAAGCGCCGAACTCAGGGGACAGACAAGGCTACACCTTC.

The chain couples TRBV5-1 to TRBJ2-1, with D possibly TRBD2 on 5 matching bases. The V gene lost 6 bases and the J gene lost 6 bases, with 10 bases spanning the gap. Germline lookup yields CDR1 SGHRS and CDR2 YFSETQ. The CDR3 consists of 12 residues. This CDR3 is CASTRDGNEQFF. In nucleotides, the CDR3 is TGCGCCAGCACCCGGGATGGCAATGAGCAGTTCTTC.

The chain couples TRBV19 to TRBJ1-1; the D gene is possibly TRBD1 (6 bases). V was shortened by 4 bases and J by 3 bases, with 15 bases between the two germline ends. This CDR3 contains 15 residues. CDR1 and CDR2 (germline): LNHDA, SQIVND (reference sequence). The CDR3 spells CASSTSGGAYTEAFF. The CDR3, as DNA: TGTGCCAGTAGTACCTCTGGGGGCGCGTACACTGAAGCTTTCTTT.

This clonotype was observed a handful of times. The chain combines TRBV12-3 or TRBV12-4 with TRBJ1-1; maybe TRBD1 (5 bases). The CDR3 loop spans 12 amino acids. With 8 bases removed from V and 6 bases from J, the gap between germline ends came to 13 bases. The DNA for the CDR3 is TGTGCCAGCCGCAAGGGGTTATCTGAAGCTTTCTTT. Residues: CASRKGLSEAFF.

The chain couples TRBV9 to TRBJ1-5; D gene uncertain. Germline loops: CDR1 SGDLS, CDR2 YYNGEE. Trimming took 7 bases from V and 2 from J, leaving 16 bases between them. The CDR3 is 15 residues long. The CDR3: CASGRLDLGNQPQHF. CDR3 coding DNA: TGTGCCAGCGGTAGGTTGGATTTGGGCAATCAGCCCCAGCATTTT.

This clonotype was observed a few times. The V gene is TRBV7-9, the J gene TRBJ1-2; 11 nucleotides match TRBD1. Germline V gene lookup returns CDR1 SEHNR and CDR2 FQNEAQ (reference sequence). V lost 4 bases, J lost 6 bases, and 19 bases stayed unmatched. The CDR3 has 19 amino acids. CDR3 DNA: TGTGCCAGCAGCTCAGCCCGATTCGGGACAGGGGGGGGTATAAATGGCTACACCTTC. This gives the protein CASSSARFGTGGGINGYTF.

This clonotype turned up a few times. The chain employs TRBV7-8 and TRBJ1-6, with D perhaps matching TRBD1 (6 bases). Trimming removed 3 bases at V and 5 bases at J, with 14 bases between. This CDR3 has 16 residues. The V gene's germline CDR1 is SGHVS and CDR2 FQNEAQ. CDR3 coding DNA: TGTGCCAGCAGCTTCGGTACAGGGTCTCATAATTCACCCCTCCACTTT. Encoded protein: CASSFGTGSHNSPLHF.

The gene calls are TRBV28 and TRBJ2-7; 8 bases fit TRBD2. The V and J ends lost 5 bases and 3 bases, in that order; junction bases with no gene match: 9. CDR1 MDHEN and CDR2 SYDVKM come from the germline V gene. The CDR3 runs 15 residues. The CDR3 DNA is TGTGCCAGCAGTACCGTAGACGGGGGGGTCTACGAGCAGTACGTC. Protein sequence: CASSTVDGGVYEQYV.

V gene TRBV6-5 combines with J gene TRBJ2-5, with 11 bases that match TRBD1. The CDR3 sequence is 15 residues long. The junction had 3 bases not matched to a gene; V was cut back by 6 bases and J by 0 bases. Germline lookup yields CDR1 MNHEY and CDR2 SVGAGI. CDR3 nucleotide sequence: TGTGCCAGCAGACGGGACAGGGGGTACCAAGAGACCCAGTACTTC. As protein: CASRRDRGYQETQYF.

Only a few counts were recorded for this clonotype. This rearrangement joins TRBV28 to TRBJ1-1; 12 nucleotides align to TRBD1. Germline assignment: CDR1 MDHEN and CDR2 SYDVKM. The V gene end was trimmed by 5 bases and the J gene end by 1 base; junction bases not matched to a gene: 11. CDR3 size: 18 residues. The CDR3: CASSVSGTGGGWNTEAFF. The CDR3 nucleotides are TGTGCCAGCAGTGTCTCCGGGACAGGGGGCGGATGGAACACTGAAGCTTTCTTT.

The rearrangement uses TRBV4-1 and TRBJ1-6; D gene uncertain. Deletions cut 0 bases from V and 7 bases from J, with 7 bases between. The germline gives CDR1 MGHRA, CDR2 YSYEKL. This CDR3 has 14 amino acids. CDR3 residues: CASSQEALNSPLHF. The CDR3 bases are TGCGCCAGCAGCCAAGAGGCGTTGAATTCACCCCTCCACTTT.

This clonotype was picked up a small number of times. The gene calls are TRBV7-9 and TRBJ2-5; D unresolved. The CDR3 is 12 amino acids. Deletions cut 2 bases from V and 5 bases from J, with 6 bases between. In germline, CDR1 is SEHNR, CDR2 FQNEAQ (reference sequence). This CDR3 is CASSLNAETQYF. The CDR3 region has the DNA TGTGCCAGCAGCTTAAACGCGGAGACCCAGTACTTC. The complete variable domain, with remaining parts taken from reference TRBV7-9 and TRBJ2-5, reads DTGVSQNPRHKITKRGQNVTFRCDPISEHNRLYWYRQTLGQGPEFLTYFQNEAQLEKSRLLSDRFSAERPKGSFSTLEIQRTEQGDSAMYLCASSLNAETQYFGPGTRLLVL.

This clonotype came up a few times. The rearrangement links TRBV19 to TRBJ1-1; tentative D call: TRBD1 (5 bases). The CDR3 runs 13 residues. Germline CDR1 LNHDA, CDR2 SQIVND (reference sequence). V was clipped by 3 bases and J by 2 bases, with 7 bases between them. The CDR3 nucleotides read TGTGCCAGTAGTATGGGGGAAAACACTGAAGCTTTCTTT. It is translated as CASSMGENTEAFF.

The chain joins TRBV2 to TRBJ2-5; D may be TRBD1 or TRBD2 (6 bases each). The germline V gene encodes CDR1 SNHLY and CDR2 FYNNEI. The CDR3 covers 18 residues. Trimming took off 2 bases at V and 1 base at J, with 20 bases between the two ends. The DNA for the CDR3 is TGTGCCAGCAGTGAATACCTGAGGGGGGACAAAGGCCAAGAGACCCAGTACTTC. Its protein product is CASSEYLRGDKGQETQYF.

This clonotype showed up just a few times. The V and J genes are TRBV6-1 and TRBJ1-5, with 7 bases fitting TRBD1. Germline CDR1 reads MNHNS; CDR2 reads SASEGT. The V gene end was trimmed by 1 base and the J gene end by 0 bases; junction bases not matched to a gene: 6. The CDR3 is 17 amino acids. The CDR3 region is CASSEDRGLYSNQPQHF. For the CDR3, the DNA is TGTGCCAGCAGTGAAGACAGGGGTCTTTATAGCAATCAGCCCCAGCATTTT.

The chain links TRBV19 to TRBJ1-5; maybe TRBD1 (5 bases). The germline gives CDR1 LNHDA, CDR2 SQIVND (reference sequence). CDR3 length equals 13 residues. Trimming removed 3 bases at V and 11 bases at J, with 14 bases between. For the CDR3, the DNA is TGTGCCAGTAGTATTTTGGGCGAGGGGACCCAGCATTTT. Its translation: CASSILGEGTQHF.

The count of this clonotype is one. V is TRBV6-2 or TRBV6-3 and J is TRBJ2-7; D is perhaps TRBD2 (6 bases). Trimming removed 0 bases from V and 3 bases from J, with 12 bases in between. Germline CDR1 and CDR2: MNHEY and SVGEGT. The CDR3 extends over 15 amino acids. Here the CDR3 reads CASSYSPGLIYEQYF. The DNA of the CDR3 is TGTGCCAGCAGTTACTCGCCGGGACTTATCTACGAGCAGTACTTC.

The chain combines TRBV27 with TRBJ2-5, with a weak D call TRBD1 (5 bases). CDR3 length: 14 residues. Germline CDR1 reads MNHEY; CDR2 reads SMNVEV (reference sequence). The germline V and J ends were trimmed by 8 bases and 0 bases, with 13 bases remaining between them. DNA of the CDR3: TGTGCCAGCGTGGACAAGGTCGACCAAGAGACCCAGTACTTC. Encoded protein: CASVDKVDQETQYF.

V usage is TRBV15 and J usage is TRBJ1-4; no reliable D call. Germline CDR1 is LNHNV and CDR2 is YYDKDF (reference sequence). The CDR3 length is 12 residues. V gave up 9 bases and J gave up 0 bases, with 5 bases separating them. CDR3 in DNA: TGTGCCACAAGTGCAACTAATGAAAAACTGTTTTTT. This gives the protein CATSATNEKLFF.

This clonotype was counted once. The chain carries TRBV4-3 and TRBJ1-1; D might be TRBD1 (6 bases). The CDR3 totals 16 residues. Germline V gene sequence: CDR1 LGHNA, CDR2 YSLEER. The ends were cut back, 3 bases at V and 6 bases at J, with 20 bases in the middle. CDR3 loop: CASSHDFTGTSPEAFF. The CDR3 DNA reads TGCGCCAGCAGCCACGATTTCACAGGGACTTCTCCTGAAGCTTTCTTT.

The chain uses TRBV19 and TRBJ1-6; no clear D gene. Trimming cost V 7 bases and J 9 bases, with 22 bases left between them. CDR1 and CDR2 from the germline V gene are LNHDA and SQIVND (reference sequence). The CDR3 covers 16 residues. The CDR3 region has the DNA TGTGCCAGTATGGGCTTGGGAGAGGCGCATACTTCACCCCTCCACTTT. Translating it yields CASMGLGEAHTSPLHF.

V and J are TRBV4-1 and TRBJ1-2; 8 bases fit TRBD1. J gave up 4 bases and V 4 bases, and 11 bases lay outside the gene matches. The CDR3 totals 16 residues. Germline V gene sequence: CDR1 MGHRA, CDR2 YSYEKL. The CDR3: CASSPTSLDRAYGYTF. For the CDR3, the DNA is TGCGCCAGCAGCCCTACGAGTTTGGACAGGGCCTATGGCTACACCTTC.

This clonotype has a handful of counts. The V and J genes are TRBV6-5 and TRBJ2-5; D unclear. This CDR3 is 13 amino acids long. Germline values: CDR1 MNHEY, CDR2 SVGAGI. V dropped 2 bases and J dropped 5 bases, with 9 bases sitting between them. CDR3: CASSYNGVETQYF. CDR3 sequence (DNA): TGTGCCAGCAGTTACAATGGGGTGGAGACCCAGTACTTC.

This clonotype occurred a few times. The chain uses TRBV28 and TRBJ1-5; TRBD1 might be the D (6 bases). Germline loops: CDR1 MDHEN, CDR2 SYDVKM. This CDR3 spans 14 amino acids. V was shortened by 4 bases and J by 5 bases, with 12 bases between the two germline ends. CDR3 in amino acids: CASSYPGADQPQHF. The CDR3 region has the DNA TGTGCCAGCAGTTACCCAGGGGCTGATCAGCCCCAGCATTTT. The variable domain in full, completed from reference TRBV28 and TRBJ1-5, reads DVKVTQSSRYLVKRTGEKVFLECVQDMDHENMFWYRQDPGLGLRLIYFSYDVKMKEKGDIPEGYSVSREKKERFSLILESASTNQTSMYLCASSYPGADQPQHFGDGTRLSIL.

This clonotype was detected many times. The chain couples TRBV10-3 to TRBJ2-1; a possible D gene is TRBD2 (6 bases). The CDR3 extends over 16 amino acids. Germline CDR1 and CDR2: ENHRY and SYGVKD. V gave up 0 bases and J gave up 0 bases, with 9 bases separating them. The CDR3 here is CAISESGGDSYNEQFF. As DNA, the CDR3 is TGTGCCATCAGTGAGTCGGGGGGAGACTCCTACAATGAGCAGTTCTTC.

The V gene is TRBV19, the J gene TRBJ1-1; D is possibly TRBD1 (5 bases). The CDR3 covers 14 residues. In germline, CDR1 is LNHDA, CDR2 SQIVND (reference sequence). Trimming cost V 7 bases and J 4 bases, with 16 bases left between them. CDR3 protein: CASIFRGGATEAFF. DNA for the CDR3: TGTGCCAGTATTTTCCGCGGGGGTGCCACTGAAGCTTTCTTT.

Remarks on this clonotype: At one boundary the junction diverges from the germline segment, which might be a read error. This chain links TRBV7-9 with TRBJ1-1; 9 positions agree with TRBD1. The CDR3 extends over 15 amino acids. CDR1 and CDR2 from the germline V gene are SEHNR and FQNEAQ (reference sequence). The chain's CDR3 is CAGSSRDRDRTEAFF. CDR3 coding DNA: TGTGCCGGCAGCTCCCGGGACAGGGATAGGACTGAAGCTTTCTTT.

A remark on this clonotype: Given a much more abundant clone one base away, this may be a read error. The CDR3 reads CANSLVGPLTDTQYF. The CDR3 region has the DNA TGTGCCAACAGCTTAGTCGGCCCGTTGACAGATACGCAGTATTTT. This sequence joins TRBV7-8 and TRBJ2-3; D call uncertain. The CDR3 loop spans 15 amino acids. Germline assignment: CDR1 SGHVS and CDR2 FQNEAQ.